One and the same sample provided the 7 T cell receptor beta chains below, sequenced in a study of cytomegalovirus exposure and HLA in healthy donors. Vbeta (60) and Jbeta (13) primers were used in the PCR. Here immunoSEQ multiplex PCR was the method, and the copy in TCRdb shows in-frame clones only, minus some. The sample holds around 140,000 clones; about 80% are singletons and the top ten take around a tenth. Sequenced: PBMCs. Receptors were obtained from a woman aged 55-69 years in good health and CMV-seropositive.

The chain joins TRBV27 to TRBJ2-3; TRBD2 agrees at 7 bases. The CDR3 runs to 14 residues. Germline V gene data show CDR1 as MNHEY and CDR2 as SMNVEV (reference sequence). The V gene end was trimmed by 2 bases and the J gene end by 2 bases; junction bases not matched to a gene: 1. The CDR3 bases are TGTGCCAGCAGTTTAGCGGGAGTCACAGATACGCAGTATTTT. Its protein product is CASSLAGVTDTQYF.

The V gene is TRBV5-1, the J gene TRBJ2-2, with 7 bases lining up with TRBD1. CDR3 size: 14 residues. Trimming cost V 4 bases and J 7 bases; bases outside gene matches: 7. The germline CDR1 and CDR2 sequences are SGHRS and YFSETQ. CDR3 protein: CASSTTGVSGELFF. In DNA, the CDR3 is TGCGCCAGCAGCACCACAGGGGTTAGCGGGGAGCTGTTTTTT.

The chain joins TRBV14 to TRBJ2-5; 14 bases are shared with TRBD2. Trimming at V came to 1 base and at J to 5 bases, leaving 6 bases not matched to a gene. Germline-derived CDR1 and CDR2 are SGHDN and FVKESK. The CDR3 has 17 residues. CDR3 sequence reads: CASSQGLAGGPRETQYF. CDR3 DNA: TGTGCCAGCAGCCAAGGACTAGCGGGAGGGCCGAGGGAGACCCAGTACTTC.

The chain combines TRBV7-2 with TRBJ1-2, with D hard to call. This CDR3 comprises 14 residues. The germline V gene encodes CDR1 SGHTA and CDR2 FQGNSA. V lost 2 bases to trimming and J lost 8 bases, with 15 bases between them. Written as DNA, the CDR3 is TGTGCCAGCAGCTTATCCCCGGGGTATGAAGGCTACACCTTC. Its translation: CASSLSPGYEGYTF.

In DNA, the CDR3 is TGTGCCAGCAGTGAGGAGGGCACAGATACGCAGTATTTT. Translated: CASSEEGTDTQYF. The V call is TRBV6-1, the J call TRBJ2-3; perhaps TRBD2 as D (5 bases). V was pared by 3 bases and J by 1 base, with 5 bases between. The germline gives CDR1 MNHNS, CDR2 SASEGT. This CDR3 has 13 residues.

V and J are TRBV19 and TRBJ1-5; the D gene is possibly TRBD1 (5 bases). The V gene's germline CDR1 is LNHDA and CDR2 SQIVND (reference sequence). The ends were cut back, 7 bases at V and 9 bases at J, with 16 bases in the middle. CDR3 size: 13 residues. CDR3 sequence: CASNVGDYRPQHF. The CDR3 DNA reads TGTGCCAGTAATGTAGGGGACTATAGGCCCCAGCATTTT.

J is TRBJ2-7 and V is TRBV28; 9 nucleotides line up with TRBD1. This CDR3 spans 17 amino acids. The ends lost 10 bases at V and 0 bases at J; junction bases unmatched: 16. The germline CDR1 and CDR2 sequences are MDHEN and SYDVKM. In nucleotides, the CDR3 is TGTGCCACAATCCGGGACAGGGTCGGTTTTGACTCCTACGAGCAGTACTTC. Its protein is CATIRDRVGFDSYEQYF.